The TCR beta chain described here comes from a study of blood T cell repertoires in COVID-19. This clone showed up just a few times. The data were produced by immunoSEQ multiplex PCR, yet TCRdb's version contains in-frame clones alone and is incomplete. The data show over 80,000 clones, over 75% seen once. The CDR3 extends over 14 amino acids. Germline V gene sequence: CDR1 SEHNR, CDR2 FQNEAQ (reference sequence). Losses at the gene ends were 5 bases for V and 5 bases for J; bases not matched to a gene: 6. The chain is built from TRBV7-9 and TRBJ1-2, with TRBD1 identical over 9 bases. The sequencing input was peripheral blood. The sequence came from a human donor in a cohort sampled during active COVID-19. CDR3 sequence reads: CASSTGTGSYGYTF. The CDR3 nucleotides read TGTGCCAGCAGCACCGGGACAGGGTCGTATGGCTACACCTTC. Variable domain in full (rest from reference TRBV7-9 and TRBJ1-2): DTGVSQNPRHKITKRGQNVTFRCDPISEHNRLYWYRQTLGQGPEFLTYFQNEAQLEKSRLLSDRFSAERPKGSFSTLEIQRTEQGDSAMYLCASSTGTGSYGYTFGSGTRLTVV.